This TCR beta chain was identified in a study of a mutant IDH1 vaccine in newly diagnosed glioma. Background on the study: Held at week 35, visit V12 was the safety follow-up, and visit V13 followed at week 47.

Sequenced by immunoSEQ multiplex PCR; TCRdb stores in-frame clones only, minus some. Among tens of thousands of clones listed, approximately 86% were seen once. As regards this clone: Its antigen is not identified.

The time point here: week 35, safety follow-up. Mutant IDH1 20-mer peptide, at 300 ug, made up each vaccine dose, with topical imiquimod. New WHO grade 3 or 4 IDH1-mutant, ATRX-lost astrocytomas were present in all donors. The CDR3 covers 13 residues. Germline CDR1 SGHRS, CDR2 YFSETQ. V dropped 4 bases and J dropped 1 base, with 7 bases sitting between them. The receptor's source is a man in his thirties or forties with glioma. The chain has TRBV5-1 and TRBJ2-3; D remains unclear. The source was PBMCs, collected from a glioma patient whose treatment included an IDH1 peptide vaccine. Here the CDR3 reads CASSESRTDTQYF. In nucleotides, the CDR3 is TGCGCCAGCAGCGAATCACGCACAGATACGCAGTATTTT. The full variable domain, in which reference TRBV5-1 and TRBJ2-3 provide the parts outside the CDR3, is KAGVTQTPRYLIKTRGQQVTLSCSPISGHRSVSWYQQTPGQGLQFLFEYFSETQRNKGNFPGRFSGRQFSNSRSEMNVSTLELGDSALYLCASSESRTDTQYFGPGTRLTVL.